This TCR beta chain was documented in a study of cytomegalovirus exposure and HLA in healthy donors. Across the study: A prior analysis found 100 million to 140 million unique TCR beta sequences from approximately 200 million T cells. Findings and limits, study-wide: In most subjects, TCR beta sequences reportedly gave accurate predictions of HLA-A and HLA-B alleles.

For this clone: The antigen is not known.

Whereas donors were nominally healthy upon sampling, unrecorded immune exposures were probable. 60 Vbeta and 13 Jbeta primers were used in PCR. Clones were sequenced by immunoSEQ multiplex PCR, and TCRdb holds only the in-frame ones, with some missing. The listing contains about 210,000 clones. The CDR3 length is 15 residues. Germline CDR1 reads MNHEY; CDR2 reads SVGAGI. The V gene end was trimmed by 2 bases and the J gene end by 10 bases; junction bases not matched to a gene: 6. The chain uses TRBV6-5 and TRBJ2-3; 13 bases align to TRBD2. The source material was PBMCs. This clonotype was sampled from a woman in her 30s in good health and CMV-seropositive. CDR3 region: CASSYGTSGAGSQYF. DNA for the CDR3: TGTGCCAGCAGTTACGGGACTAGCGGGGCTGGGTCGCAGTATTTT.